This T cell receptor (beta chain) was captured in a study of cytomegalovirus exposure and HLA in healthy donors. On the study more broadly: The 90 to 150 validation repertoires, a later analysis reported, used the same platform as the 666 first-cohort repertoires.

Clones were read by immunoSEQ multiplex PCR, and TCRdb kept only the in-frame ones, dropping some. The sample carries a few hundred thousand clones, approximately 90% recorded once. Whole-study findings and limits: Some TCR beta chains (about 170 of them) were listed as cytomegalovirus-associated.

The CDR3 spans 13 residues. Trimming removed 4 bases from V and 7 bases from J; junction bases left unmatched: 7. CDR1 is GTSNPN and CDR2 is SVGIG in the germline V gene (reference sequence). A word on this clone: Its antigen is unidentified.

The sequence derives from a woman younger than 35 in good health and CMV-seronegative. The V gene is TRBV30, the J gene TRBJ1-5; 7 bases line up with TRBD1. Sequenced material: PBMCs. The CDR3 DNA sequence: TGTGCCTGGAAGTCGACAGGGTCCCAGCCCCAGCATTTT. Residues: CAWKSTGSQPQHF.